These T cell receptor beta chains were read from a single sample in a study of T cell responses to AZD1222 COVID-19 vaccine. Profiling relied on immunoSEQ multiplex PCR, and the TCRdb table lists in-frame clones only, not all of them. The repertoire holds about 180,000 clones, with 90% as singletons. The starting material was peripheral blood, obtained on day 0 of AZD1222 vaccination. These receptors all stem from an adult in good health. The CDR3 runs from the conserved cysteine through the conserved F or W. D genes are given only for firm matches. Clone size is given for some rows only: seen once, a few or many times, or a class if the clone is expanded.

d_gene	len	abundance	v_gene	j_gene	CDR3aa	CDR3nt
TRBD1	13	.	TRBV11-3	TRBJ2-7	CASSLDRAYEQYF	TGTGCCAGCAGCTTGGACAGGGCCTACGAGCAGTACTTC
.	16	.	TRBV3-1/TRBV3-2	TRBJ2-7	CASSQEAVRGYDEQYF	TGTGCCAGTAGCCAAGAAGCCGTAAGGGGATATGACGAGCAGTACTTC
.	13	.	TRBV7-9	TRBJ2-3	CASSLVGLDTQYF	TGTGCCAGCAGCTTAGTGGGGCTAGATACGCAGTATTTT
.	13	.	TRBV13	TRBJ2-4	CASSLAAGNIQYF	TGTGCCAGCAGCCTCGCTGCGGGGAACATTCAGTACTTC
TRBD1	13	.	TRBV28	TRBJ1-4	CASSRRQGEKLFF	TGTGCCAGCAGTAGACGACAGGGTGAAAAACTGTTTTTT
.	15	few	TRBV28	TRBJ1-2	CASSLTLGRLGGYTF	TGTGCCAGCAGTTTAACGTTGGGAAGGTTAGGTGGCTACACCTTC
.	15	.	TRBV6-2/TRBV6-3	TRBJ1-1	CASSGTEVLNTEAFF	TGTGCCAGCAGTGGGACGGAGGTTTTGAACACTGAAGCTTTCTTT
.	15	.	TRBV18	TRBJ1-2	CASRAGGSAIYGYTF	TGTGCCAGCCGCGCTGGGGGGTCGGCGATCTATGGCTACACCTTC
.	16	.	TRBV6-5	TRBJ2-7	CASSYSAGSSGYEQYF	TGTGCCAGCAGTTACTCGGCAGGATCCTCGGGGTACGAGCAGTACTTC
TRBD2	15	.	TRBV9	TRBJ2-3	CASSVGSGATDTQYF	TGTGCCAGCAGCGTAGGTAGCGGGGCCACAGATACGCAGTATTTT
.	15	.	TRBV5-1	TRBJ2-3	CASSLDFVRADTQYF	TGCGCCAGCAGCTTGGATTTCGTAAGGGCAGATACGCAGTATTTT
.	14	few	TRBV7-3	TRBJ1-1	CASSPSTGGTEAFF	TGTGCCAGCAGCCCTTCCACAGGAGGGACTGAAGCTTTCTTT
.	14	.	TRBV18	TRBJ1-5	CASSPVDSNQPQHF	TGTGCCAGCTCACCGGTCGATAGCAATCAGCCCCAGCATTTT
.	21	.	TRBV7-8	TRBJ1-3	CASGTELGAPDRSNSGNTIYF	TGTGCCAGCGGGACGGAGCTCGGGGCTCCGGACAGATCGAACTCTGGAAACACCATATATTTT
TRBD1	13	once	TRBV7-2	TRBJ1-1	CASRLTGETEAFF	TGTGCCAGCAGGCTTACAGGGGAGACTGAAGCTTTCTTT
.	17	.	TRBV5-6	TRBJ1-2	CASIRQPPNQGLYGYTF	TGTGCCAGCATCCGGCAGCCTCCAAACCAGGGGCTCTATGGCTACACCTTC
.	16	.	TRBV6-1	TRBJ2-5	CASSDSFRGGVGTQYF	TGTGCCAGCAGTGATAGTTTTAGAGGGGGAGTTGGGACCCAGTACTTC
TRBD2	15	.	TRBV5-1	TRBJ2-3	CASSWDYRSTDTQYF	TGCGCCAGCAGCTGGGACTACCGGTCCACAGATACGCAGTATTTT
.	12	once	TRBV19	TRBJ1-1	CASSIGPSEAFF	TGTGCCAGTAGTATAGGGCCGTCGGAAGCTTTCTTT
.	13	.	TRBV30	TRBJ1-4	CAWRRDNNEKLFF	TGTGCCTGGAGACGGGATAATAATGAAAAACTGTTTTTT
TRBD2	15	.	TRBV9	TRBJ2-1	CASRTGLAGKGEQFF	TGTGCCAGCAGGACGGGACTAGCGGGGAAGGGTGAGCAGTTCTTC
.	13	once	TRBV4-1	TRBJ2-3	CASSQGFSDTQYF	TGCGCCAGCAGCCAAGGTTTTAGCGATACGCAGTATTTT
TRBD2	15	.	TRBV19	TRBJ2-3	CASTPTSGATDTQYF	TGTGCCAGTACCCCGACTAGCGGTGCGACAGATACGCAGTATTTT
.	15	.	TRBV6-5	TRBJ1-4	CASSYRVSANEKLFF	TGTGCCAGCAGTTACAGGGTCTCGGCTAATGAAAAACTGTTTTTT
.	13	.	TRBV5-6	TRBJ1-2	CASRLGREEGYTF	TGTGCCAGCAGACTGGGGCGGGAGGAAGGCTACACCTTC
.	14	.	TRBV3-1/TRBV3-2	TRBJ1-5	CASSQDRGFQPQHF	TGTGCCAGCAGCCAAGATCGGGGTTTTCAGCCCCAGCATTTT
TRBD2	14	.	TRBV29-1	TRBJ2-7	CSVESSGGSYEQYF	TGCAGCGTTGAGTCTAGCGGGGGCTCCTACGAGCAGTACTTC
.	15	few	TRBV6-1	TRBJ2-5	CASSEAPDGPETQYF	TGTGCCAGCAGCGAAGCCCCCGACGGGCCGGAGACCCAGTACTTC
.	14	.	TRBV11-2	TRBJ1-3	CASSLAGVGNTIYF	TGTGCCAGCAGCTTGGCTGGAGTCGGAAACACCATATATTTT
.	12	.	TRBV7-9	TRBJ2-7	CASRLQDYEQYF	TGTGCCAGCAGACTGCAGGACTACGAGCAGTACTTC
TRBD1	15	.	TRBV5-1	TRBJ2-7	CASSPQGTGYYEQYF	TGCGCCAGCAGCCCCCAAGGGACAGGGTACTACGAGCAGTACTTC
TRBD2	15	once	TRBV9	TRBJ2-7	CASSVGLAETYEQYF	TGTGCCAGCAGCGTAGGACTAGCGGAGACCTACGAGCAGTACTTC
.	13	.	TRBV6-6	TRBJ1-4	CASRLLTREKLFF	TGTGCCAGCAGACTCTTAACTCGAGAAAAACTGTTTTTT
.	15	.	TRBV6-5	TRBJ1-4	CASSLGNFGGEKLFF	TGTGCCAGCAGCCTGGGGAACTTCGGAGGTGAAAAACTGTTTTTT
.	17	.	TRBV19	TRBJ1-6	CASSTDEDRRYNSPLHF	TGTGCCAGTAGTACCGACGAGGACAGACGATATAATTCACCCCTCCACTTT
.	14	.	TRBV5-6	TRBJ1-3	CASSSGPVGNTIYF	TGTGCCAGCAGTTCGGGGCCGGTAGGAAACACCATATATTTT
.	15	.	TRBV6-5	TRBJ2-3	CASSYSAVGTDTQYF	TGTGCCAGCAGTTACTCAGCAGTGGGCACAGATACGCAGTATTTT
.	13	.	TRBV6-5	TRBJ2-3	CASSYTESGTQYF	TGTGCCAGCAGTTACACCGAGAGTGGTACGCAGTATTTT
.	15	.	TRBV15	TRBJ1-1	CATSRGGNGNTEAFF	TGTGCCACCAGCAGAGGTGGTAACGGGAACACTGAAGCTTTCTTT
.	13	.	TRBV29-1	TRBJ1-2	CSVEGGDSYGYTF	TGCAGCGTTGAAGGGGGAGACAGCTATGGCTACACCTTC
.	15	.	TRBV6-5	TRBJ1-5	CASSYSLGVGQPQHF	TGTGCCAGCAGTTACTCGTTGGGGGTAGGGCAGCCCCAGCATTTT
.	16	.	TRBV6-6	TRBJ1-2	CASSYSIRGVGNGYTF	TGTGCCAGCAGTTACTCGATCCGCGGGGTCGGTAATGGCTACACCTTC
.	12	.	TRBV23-1	TRBJ1-2	CASSQQGNGYTF	TGCGCCAGCAGTCAACAGGGGAATGGCTACACCTTC
TRBD2	15	few	TRBV7-2	TRBJ2-7	CASSLEAGGSYEQYF	TGTGCCAGCAGCTTAGAAGCGGGGGGGTCCTACGAGCAGTACTTC
TRBD1	15	.	TRBV19	TRBJ2-7	CASTMTGTGGNEQYF	TGTGCCAGTACTATGACCGGGACAGGGGGCAACGAGCAGTACTTC
.	14	once	TRBV28	TRBJ1-6	CASVAQDYNSPLHF	TGTGCCAGCGTAGCCCAGGACTATAATTCACCCCTCCACTTT
.	13	.	TRBV5-1	TRBJ2-3	CASTFSGEDRSYF	TGCGCCAGCACCTTCTCGGGGGAGGATAGGTCGTATTTT
.	18	.	TRBV2	TRBJ1-1	CASYPFFFRTDLNTEAFF	TGTGCCAGCTACCCCTTCTTCTTTCGGACAGATTTGAACACTGAAGCTTTCTTT
TRBD1	15	.	TRBV5-1	TRBJ1-2	CASRDREYKPYGYTF	TGCGCCAGCAGGGACAGGGAATATAAGCCCTATGGCTACACCTTC